This T cell receptor (beta chain) stems from a study of PD-L1 blockade in urothelial cancer. Of note for this clone: Its antigen is currently unknown.

The templates were synthetic TCR analogs, and they were spiked into each PCR. Assay used: immunoSEQ multiplex PCR; TCRdb lists only in-frame clones, some missing. The profile shows roughly 52,000 clones, around 84% of them singletons. Time point meaning: pretreatment peripheral blood. Metastatic or locally advanced urothelial carcinoma was present in the patients. Sample numbers ranged from 1 to 8 per patient, encompassing pretreatment and on-treatment collections. Findings and caveats of the study: Larger 3-week expansion of tumor-associated blood clones was seen in durable-benefit patients.

CDR3 size: 14 residues. Germline CDR1 is GTSNPN and CDR2 is SVGIG (reference sequence). This clonotype was obtained from a man in his forties or fifties with urothelial cancer. The chain links TRBV30 to TRBJ2-5; 7 nucleotides line up with TRBD1. The end of the DNA fits TRBJ2-7 better, so the J call may be wrong. The sample here was PBMCs, taken around atezolizumab (anti-PD-L1) treatment. The CDR3 sequence is CAWRLPGTAYEQYF. In nucleotides, the CDR3 is TGTGCCTGGAGGCTCCCCGGGACAGCCTACGAGCAGTACTTC.